This TCR beta chain was documented in a study of neurological immune-mediated disorders. Germline V lookup: CDR1 MNHEY, CDR2 SVGAGI. The J segment lost 0 bases and the V segment lost 0 bases, leaving 7 bases of the junction unmatched. The CDR3 consists of 17 residues. This clonotype occurred many times. TCRdb re-called the 5' RACE reads through MiXCR, storing one row per CDR3 protein. The profile covers about 59,000 distinct CDR3 sequences, with 3.5% appearing a single time and around 3.3% taken by the ten largest. The sample taken for sequencing was PBMCs. The clonotype was recovered from a woman aged 30 to 39 with multiple sclerosis. The rearrangement uses TRBV6-5 and TRBJ1-2, with TRBD1 identical over 7 bases. DNA of the CDR3: TGTGCCAGCAGTTACTCGCAGGGGGAGGACCCTAACTATGGCTACACCTTC. It encodes CASSYSQGEDPNYGYTF.